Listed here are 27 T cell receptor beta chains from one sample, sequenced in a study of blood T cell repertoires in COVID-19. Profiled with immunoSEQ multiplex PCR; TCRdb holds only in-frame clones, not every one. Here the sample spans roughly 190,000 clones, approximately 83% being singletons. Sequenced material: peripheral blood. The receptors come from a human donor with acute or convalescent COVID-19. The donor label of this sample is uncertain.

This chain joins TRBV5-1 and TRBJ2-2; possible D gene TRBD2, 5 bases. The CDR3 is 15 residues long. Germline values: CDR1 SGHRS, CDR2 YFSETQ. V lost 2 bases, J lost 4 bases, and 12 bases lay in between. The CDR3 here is CASSFSGVGTGELFF. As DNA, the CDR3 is TGCGCCAGCAGCTTTTCCGGGGTGGGCACCGGGGAGCTGTTTTTT.

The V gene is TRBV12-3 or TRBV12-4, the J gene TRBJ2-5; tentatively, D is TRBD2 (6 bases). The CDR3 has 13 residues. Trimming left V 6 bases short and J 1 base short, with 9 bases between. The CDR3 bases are TGTGCCAGCAGCGCGGGGCTCCAAGAGACCCAGTACTTC. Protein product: CASSAGLQETQYF.

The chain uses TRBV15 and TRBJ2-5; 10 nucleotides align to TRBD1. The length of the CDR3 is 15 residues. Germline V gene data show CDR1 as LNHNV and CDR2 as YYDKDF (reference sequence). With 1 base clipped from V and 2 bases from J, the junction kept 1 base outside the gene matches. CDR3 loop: CATSRGTGGQETQYF. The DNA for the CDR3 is TGTGCCACCAGCAGAGGGACAGGGGGGCAAGAGACCCAGTACTTC.

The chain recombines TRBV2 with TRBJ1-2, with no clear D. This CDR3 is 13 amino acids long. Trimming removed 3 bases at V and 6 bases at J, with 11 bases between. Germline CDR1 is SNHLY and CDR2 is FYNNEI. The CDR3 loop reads CASSELQPDGYTF. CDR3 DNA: TGTGCCAGCAGTGAGTTACAGCCAGATGGCTACACCTTC.

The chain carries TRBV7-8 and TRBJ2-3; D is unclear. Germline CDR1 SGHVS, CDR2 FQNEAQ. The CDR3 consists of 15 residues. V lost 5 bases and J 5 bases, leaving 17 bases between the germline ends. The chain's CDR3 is CASSPFEATLDTQYF. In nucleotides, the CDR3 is TGTGCCAGCAGCCCCTTCGAGGCCACCCTAGATACGCAGTATTTT.

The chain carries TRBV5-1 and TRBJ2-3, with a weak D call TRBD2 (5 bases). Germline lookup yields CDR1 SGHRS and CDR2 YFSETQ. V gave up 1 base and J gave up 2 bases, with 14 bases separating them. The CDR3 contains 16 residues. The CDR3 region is CASSLNRLAFTDTQYF. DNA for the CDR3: TGCGCCAGCAGCTTGAATCGGCTAGCTTTCACAGATACGCAGTATTTT.

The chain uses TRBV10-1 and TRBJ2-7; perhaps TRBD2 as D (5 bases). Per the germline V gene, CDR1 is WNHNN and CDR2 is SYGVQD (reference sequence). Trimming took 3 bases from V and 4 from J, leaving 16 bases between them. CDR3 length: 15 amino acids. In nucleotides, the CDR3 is TGCGCCAGCAGTGACCCGACTATAGGAAGTTACGAGCAGTACTTC. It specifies CASSDPTIGSYEQYF.

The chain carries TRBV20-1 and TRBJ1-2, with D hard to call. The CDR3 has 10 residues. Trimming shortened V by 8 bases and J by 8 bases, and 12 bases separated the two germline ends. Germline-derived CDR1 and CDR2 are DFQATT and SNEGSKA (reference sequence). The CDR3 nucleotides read TGCAGTCACGGTGTGTCGGGCTACACCTTC. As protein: CSHGVSGYTF.

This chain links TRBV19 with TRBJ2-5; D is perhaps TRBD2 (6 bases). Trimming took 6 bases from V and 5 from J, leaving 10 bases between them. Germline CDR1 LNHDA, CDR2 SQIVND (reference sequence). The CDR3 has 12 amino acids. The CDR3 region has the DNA TGTGCCAGTAGGACGGCGGGGGAGACCCAGTACTTC. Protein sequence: CASRTAGETQYF.

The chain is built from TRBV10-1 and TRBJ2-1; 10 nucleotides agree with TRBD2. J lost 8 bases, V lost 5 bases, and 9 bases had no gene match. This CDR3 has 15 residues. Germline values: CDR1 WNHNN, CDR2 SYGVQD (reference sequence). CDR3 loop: CASSSGRAQRDEQFF. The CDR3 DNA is TGCGCCAGCAGTAGCGGGAGGGCCCAGAGAGATGAGCAGTTCTTC.

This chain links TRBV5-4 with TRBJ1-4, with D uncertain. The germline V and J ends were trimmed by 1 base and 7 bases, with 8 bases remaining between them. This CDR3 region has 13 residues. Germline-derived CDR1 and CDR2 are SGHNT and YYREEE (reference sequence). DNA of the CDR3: TGTGCCAGCAGCTTGTGGTCGGTTGAAAAACTGTTTTTT. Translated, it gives CASSLWSVEKLFF.

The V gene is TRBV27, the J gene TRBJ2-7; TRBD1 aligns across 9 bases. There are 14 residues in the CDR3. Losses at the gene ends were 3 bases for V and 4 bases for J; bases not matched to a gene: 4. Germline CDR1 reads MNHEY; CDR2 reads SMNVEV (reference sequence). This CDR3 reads CASSFAGQGYEQYF. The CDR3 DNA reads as TGTGCCAGCAGTTTCGCGGGACAGGGTTACGAGCAGTACTTC.

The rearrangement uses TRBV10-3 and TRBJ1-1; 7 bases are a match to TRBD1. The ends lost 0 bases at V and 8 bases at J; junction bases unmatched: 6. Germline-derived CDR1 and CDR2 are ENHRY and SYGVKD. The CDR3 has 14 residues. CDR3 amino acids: CAISESRDSQEAFF. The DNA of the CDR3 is TGTGCCATCAGTGAGTCGCGGGACAGTCAGGAAGCTTTCTTT.

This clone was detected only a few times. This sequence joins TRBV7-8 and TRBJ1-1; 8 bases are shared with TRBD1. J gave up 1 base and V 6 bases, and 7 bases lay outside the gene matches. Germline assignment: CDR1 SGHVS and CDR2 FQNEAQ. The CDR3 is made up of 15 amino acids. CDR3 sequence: CASRFQGQENTEAFF. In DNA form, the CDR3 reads TGTGCCAGCAGATTCCAGGGACAGGAGAACACTGAAGCTTTCTTT. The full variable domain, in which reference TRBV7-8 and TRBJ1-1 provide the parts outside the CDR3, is GAGVSQSPRYKVAKRGQDVALRCDPISGHVSLFWYQQALGQGPEFLTYFQNEAQLDKSGLPSDRFFAERPEGSVSTLKIQRTQQEDSAVYLCASRFQGQENTEAFFGQGTRLTVV.

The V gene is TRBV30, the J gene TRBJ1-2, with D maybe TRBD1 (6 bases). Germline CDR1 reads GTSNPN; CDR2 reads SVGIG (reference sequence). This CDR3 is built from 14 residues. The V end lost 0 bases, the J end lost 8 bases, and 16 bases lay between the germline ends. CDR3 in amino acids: CAWSVQVYRAGYTF. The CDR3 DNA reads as TGTGCCTGGAGTGTACAGGTTTACAGGGCGGGCTACACCTTC.

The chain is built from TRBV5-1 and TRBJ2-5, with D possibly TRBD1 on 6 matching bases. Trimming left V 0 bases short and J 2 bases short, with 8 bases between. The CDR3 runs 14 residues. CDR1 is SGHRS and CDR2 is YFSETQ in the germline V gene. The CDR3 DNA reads TGCGCCAGCAGCTTGGGGCAGGGGCAAGAGACCCAGTACTTC. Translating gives CASSLGQGQETQYF.

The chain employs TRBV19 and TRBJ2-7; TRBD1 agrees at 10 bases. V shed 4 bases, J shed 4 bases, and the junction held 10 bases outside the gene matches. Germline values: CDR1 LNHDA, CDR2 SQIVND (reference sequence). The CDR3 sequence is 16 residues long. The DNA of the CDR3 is TGTGCCAGTAGTAATCATCCGGGACAGGGGTTATACGAGCAGTACTTC. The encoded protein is CASSNHPGQGLYEQYF.

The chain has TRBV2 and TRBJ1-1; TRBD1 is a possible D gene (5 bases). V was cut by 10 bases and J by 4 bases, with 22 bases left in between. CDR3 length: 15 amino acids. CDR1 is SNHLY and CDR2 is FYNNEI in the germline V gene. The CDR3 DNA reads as TGTGCCACCAAAACCCCAGGGCCTCGAGGCACTGAAGCTTTCTTT. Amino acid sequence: CATKTPGPRGTEAFF.

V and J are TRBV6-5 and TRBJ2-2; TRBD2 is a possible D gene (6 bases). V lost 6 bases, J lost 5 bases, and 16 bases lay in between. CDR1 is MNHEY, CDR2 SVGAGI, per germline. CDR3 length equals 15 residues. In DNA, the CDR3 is TGTGCCAGCAGGCGACTTAGCGGAGAAACCGGGGAGCTGTTTTTT. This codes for CASRRLSGETGELFF.

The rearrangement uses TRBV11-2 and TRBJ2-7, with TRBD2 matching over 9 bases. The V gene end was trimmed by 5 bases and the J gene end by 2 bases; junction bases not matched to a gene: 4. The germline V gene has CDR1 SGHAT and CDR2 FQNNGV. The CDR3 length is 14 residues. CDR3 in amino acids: CASSVAGVTYEQYF. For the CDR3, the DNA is TGTGCCAGCAGCGTAGCGGGGGTAACCTACGAGCAGTACTTC.

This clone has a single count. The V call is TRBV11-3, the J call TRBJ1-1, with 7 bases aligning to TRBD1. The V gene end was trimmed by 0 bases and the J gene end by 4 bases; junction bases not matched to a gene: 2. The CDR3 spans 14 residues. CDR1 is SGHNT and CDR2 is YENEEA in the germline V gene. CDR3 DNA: TGTGCCAGCAGCTTAGAGACAGGGAGCACTGAAGCTTTCTTT. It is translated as CASSLETGSTEAFF.

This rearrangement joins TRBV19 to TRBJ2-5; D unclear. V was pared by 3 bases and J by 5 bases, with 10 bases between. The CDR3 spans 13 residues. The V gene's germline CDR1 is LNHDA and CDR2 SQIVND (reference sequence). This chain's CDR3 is CASSMRSLETQYF. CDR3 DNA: TGTGCCAGTAGTATGAGGTCTCTGGAGACCCAGTACTTC. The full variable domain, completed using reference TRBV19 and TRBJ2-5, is DGGITQSPKYLFRKEGQNVTLSCEQNLNHDAMYWYRQDPGQGLRLIYYSQIVNDFQKGDIAEGYSVSREKKESFPLTVTSAQKNPTAFYLCASSMRSLETQYFGPGTRLLVL.

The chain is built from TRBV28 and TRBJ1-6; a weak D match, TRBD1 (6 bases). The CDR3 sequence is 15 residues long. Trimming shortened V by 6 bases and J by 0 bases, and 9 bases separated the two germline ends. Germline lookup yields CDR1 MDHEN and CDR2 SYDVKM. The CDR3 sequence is CASRGASSYNSPLHF. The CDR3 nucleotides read TGTGCCAGCAGGGGGGCCAGCTCCTATAATTCACCCCTCCACTTT.

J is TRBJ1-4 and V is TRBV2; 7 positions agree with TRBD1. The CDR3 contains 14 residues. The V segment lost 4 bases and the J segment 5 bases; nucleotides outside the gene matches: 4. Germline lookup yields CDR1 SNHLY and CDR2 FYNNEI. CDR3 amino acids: CASSVMGQNEKLFF. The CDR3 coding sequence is TGTGCCAGCAGTGTAATGGGACAGAATGAAAAACTGTTTTTT. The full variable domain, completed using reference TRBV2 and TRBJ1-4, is EPEVTQTPSHQVTQMGQEVILRCVPISNHLYFYWYRQILGQKVEFLVSFYNNEISEKSEIFDDQFSVERPDGSNFTLKIRSTKLEDSAMYFCASSVMGQNEKLFFGSGTQLSVL.

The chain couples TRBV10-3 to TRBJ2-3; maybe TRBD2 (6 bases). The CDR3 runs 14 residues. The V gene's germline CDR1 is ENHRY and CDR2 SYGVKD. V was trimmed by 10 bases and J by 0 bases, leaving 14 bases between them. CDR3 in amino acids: CATVGLISTDTQYF. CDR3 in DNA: TGTGCCACCGTGGGACTCATAAGCACAGATACGCAGTATTTT.

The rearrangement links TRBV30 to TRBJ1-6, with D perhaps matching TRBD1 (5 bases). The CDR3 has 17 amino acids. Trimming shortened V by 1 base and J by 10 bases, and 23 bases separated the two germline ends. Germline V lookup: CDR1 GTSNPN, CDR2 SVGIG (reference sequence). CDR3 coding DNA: TGTGCCTGGAGTGCCTCAGGGAGGGGACGAGGATGGTCACCCCTCCACTTT. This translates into CAWSASGRGRGWSPLHF.

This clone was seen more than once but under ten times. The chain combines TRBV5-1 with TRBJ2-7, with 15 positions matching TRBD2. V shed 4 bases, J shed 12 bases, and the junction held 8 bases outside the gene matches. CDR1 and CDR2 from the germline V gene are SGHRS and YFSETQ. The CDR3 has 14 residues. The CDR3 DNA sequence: TGCGCCAGCAGCGTCGGGACTAGCGGGGGGCTCACGTACTTC. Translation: CASSVGTSGGLTYF.